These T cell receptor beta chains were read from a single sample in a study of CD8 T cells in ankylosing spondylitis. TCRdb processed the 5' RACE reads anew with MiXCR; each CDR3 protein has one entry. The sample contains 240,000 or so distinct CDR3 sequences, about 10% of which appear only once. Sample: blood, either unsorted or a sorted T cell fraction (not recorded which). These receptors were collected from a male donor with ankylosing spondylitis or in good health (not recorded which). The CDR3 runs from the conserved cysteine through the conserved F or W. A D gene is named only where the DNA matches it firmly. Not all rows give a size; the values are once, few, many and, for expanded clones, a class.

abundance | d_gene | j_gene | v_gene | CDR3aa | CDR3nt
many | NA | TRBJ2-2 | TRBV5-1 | CASNRGTGELFF | TGCGCCAGCAATAGAGGGACCGGGGAGCTGTTTTTT
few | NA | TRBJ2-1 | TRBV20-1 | CSAMSPLTVEQFF | TGCAGTGCTATGAGCCCCCTGACAGTTGAGCAGTTCTTC
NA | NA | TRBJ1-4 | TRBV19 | CASSIMRSEKLFF | TGTGCCAGTAGTATTATGAGGAGTGAAAAACTGTTTTTT
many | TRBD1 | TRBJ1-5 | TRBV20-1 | CSARDRVSNQPQHF | TGCAGTGCCCGCGACAGGGTTAGCAATCAGCCCCAGCATTTT
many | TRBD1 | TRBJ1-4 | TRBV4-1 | CASSLHPSQGAYNEKLFF | TGCGCCAGCAGCCTTCACCCATCACAGGGGGCGTATAATGAAAAACTGTTTTTT
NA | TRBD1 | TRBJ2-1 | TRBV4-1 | CASSRTGTGFNEQFF | TGCGCCAGCAGCAGAACCGGGACAGGGTTCAATGAGCAGTTCTTC
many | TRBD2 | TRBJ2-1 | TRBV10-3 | CAIRTSGNLYNEQFF | TGTGCCATCAGGACTAGCGGGAATCTGTACAATGAGCAGTTCTTC
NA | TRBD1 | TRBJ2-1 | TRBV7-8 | CASSLARGLTSYNEQFF | TGTGCCAGCAGCTTAGCCAGGGGGCTAACGTCCTACAATGAGCAGTTCTTC
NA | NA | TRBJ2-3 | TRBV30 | CAWSVRGQRKDTQYF | TGTGCCTGGAGTGTACGCGGACAGAGGAAAGATACGCAGTATTTT
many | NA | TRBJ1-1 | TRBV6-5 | CASSYSNSLNTEAFF | TGTGCCAGCAGTTACTCCAACAGTTTGAACACTGAAGCTTTCTTT
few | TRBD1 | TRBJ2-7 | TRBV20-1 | CSATGGSLYEQYF | TGCAGTGCAACAGGGGGTTCTCTCTACGAGCAGTACTTC
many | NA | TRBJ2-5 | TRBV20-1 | CSARDWVLGETQYF | TGCAGTGCTAGAGATTGGGTTCTAGGGGAGACCCAGTACTTC
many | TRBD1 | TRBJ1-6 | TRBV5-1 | CASSSSTGTGTSPLHF | TGCGCCAGCAGCTCTTCGACCGGGACAGGGACTTCACCCCTCCACTTT
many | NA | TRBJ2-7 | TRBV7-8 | CASSPMFRVYEQYF | TGTGCCAGCAGCCCTATGTTCAGGGTCTACGAGCAGTACTTC
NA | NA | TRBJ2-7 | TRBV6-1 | CASSDSGAYEQYF | TGTGCCAGCAGTGATTCAGGGGCCTACGAGCAGTACTTC
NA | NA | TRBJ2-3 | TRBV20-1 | CSRREADTQYF | TGCAGTCGGCGGGAAGCAGATACGCAGTATTTT
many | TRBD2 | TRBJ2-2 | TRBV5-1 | CASSASGRGTGELFF | TGCGCCAGCAGCGCCAGCGGGAGAGGCACCGGGGAGCTGTTTTTT
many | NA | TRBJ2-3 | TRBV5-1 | CASSSDYPPQYF | TGCGCCAGCAGCTCAGACTATCCCCCGCAATATTTT
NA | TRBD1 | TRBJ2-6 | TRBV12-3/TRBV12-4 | CASSPIRTGYGANVLTF | TGTGCCAGCAGTCCAATACGGACAGGGTACGGGGCCAACGTCCTGACTTTC
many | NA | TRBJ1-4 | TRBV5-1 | CASSLVPGRDEKLFF | TGCGCCAGCAGCTTGGTCCCGGGGAGAGACGAAAAACTGTTTTTT
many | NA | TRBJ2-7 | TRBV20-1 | CSALGGLLTYEQYF | TGCAGTGCTCTAGGGGGGCTCCTTACCTACGAGCAGTACTTC
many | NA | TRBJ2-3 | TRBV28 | CASRPLSGTDTQYF | TGTGCCAGCCGCCCGTTGTCGGGCACAGATACGCAGTATTTT
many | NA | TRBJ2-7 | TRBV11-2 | CASSSWDFSPSYEQYF | TGTGCCAGCAGCTCCTGGGACTTTTCCCCCTCCTACGAGCAGTACTTC
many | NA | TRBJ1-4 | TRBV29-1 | CSVGLGEKLFF | TGCAGCGTTGGCTTGGGTGAAAAACTGTTTTTT
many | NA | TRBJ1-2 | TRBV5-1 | CASSIGINYGYTF | TGCGCCAGCAGCATTGGTATTAACTATGGCTACACCTTC
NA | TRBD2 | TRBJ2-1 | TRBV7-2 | CASSRGLAVYNEQFF | TGTGCCAGCAGCCGAGGGCTAGCGGTTTACAATGAGCAGTTCTTC
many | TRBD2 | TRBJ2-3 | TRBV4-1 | CASSQEAGGFTDTQYF | TGCGCCAGCAGCCAAGAAGCGGGGGGGTTCACAGATACGCAGTATTTT
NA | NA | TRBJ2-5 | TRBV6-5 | CASSYGASEETQYF | TGTGCCAGCAGTTACGGGGCTAGCGAAGAGACCCAGTACTTC
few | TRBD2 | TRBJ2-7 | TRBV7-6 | CASSLWTSPYEQYF | TGTGCCAGCAGCTTGTGGACTAGCCCTTACGAGCAGTACTTC